The source of this T cell receptor beta chain is a study of identical twins. Findings and caveats of the study: Beta out-of-frame sequences showed weaker excess twin sharing. There was more out-of-frame TCR alpha sharing in monozygotic twins than models estimated.

To note about this clonotype: Its antigen is still unknown.

In TCRdb, the 5' RACE reads were re-called with MiXCR into one record per CDR3 protein. The table lists approximately 500,000 distinct CDR3 sequences, approximately 14% of them singletons. Trimming stripped 4 bases from V and 0 bases from J, with 10 bases between. The CDR3 extends over 15 amino acids. Germline CDR1 is MNHEY and CDR2 is SVGEGT. The same data also went into a second study, on yellow fever vaccine responses in identical twins.

The TCR was taken from a young woman in good health. This rearrangement joins TRBV6-2 or TRBV6-3 to TRBJ2-1; D unclear. The sequencing sample was made of CD4+ T cells sorted from blood. This CDR3 is CASSFPRGSYNEQFF. CDR3 coding DNA: TGTGCCAGCAGTTTTCCACGAGGCTCCTACAATGAGCAGTTCTTC.